This TCR beta chain derives from a study of T cell repertoires in cytomegalovirus infection (dated by TCRdb to the late 2010s). Regarding the study in general: Recently identified HLA-C-restricted CMV epitopes, whose presentation resists viral immunomodulation, were targeted by peptide stimulations together with well-studied HLA-B-restricted epitopes. Because public TCR beta signatures pointed to carriage of CMV infection together with the matching HLA type, the HLA type of each donor mattered for the analysis.

This sample was sequenced with an Illumina HiSeq 1500. TCRdb ran its own pipeline on the public reads, namely fastp trimming at Q25 and MiXCR clone calling, and kept in-frame beta chains. Each entry is one CDR3 protein sequence, shown with its most common DNA and genes. Recorded for this sample are some 940,000 distinct CDR3 sequences; more than 25% of them occurred a single time. The ten largest make up more than 12% of the sample. Overall study results and their limits: In both this cohort and an independent roughly 350-donor cohort, the cumulative frequency of public TCR beta family members distinguished carriers of CMV infection plus the relevant HLA type. In the ex vivo response, HLA-C-restricted CMV-specific TCR beta clonotypes were dominant, and in two of eight donors the single most frequent clonotype came from this HLA-C-restricted group.

Per the publication, the treatment or condition label means: in vitro stimulation with specific CMV peptide epitopes to enrich CMV-specific T cells. As for this clonotype: Its antigen remains unidentified. Base qualities are not recorded, but no much larger clone differs from it by a single base.

Sequences were derived from cultured CD8+ T cells from PBMCs, sampled from culture after CMV antigen stimulation. The receptor was derived from a human donor in good health (CMV status not recorded). Some clones in this sample may be carry-over from other donors' samples.

The CDR3 sequence is CATKKTGGTGELFF. In nucleotides, the sequence is TGTGCCACCAAGAAGACAGGGGGCACCGGGGAGCTGTTTTTT. The chain is made from TRBV12-3 or TRBV12-4 and TRBJ2-2; 9 junctional bases match TRBD1. Here V drops 10 bases and J drops 4 bases, and the junction holds 7 bases not matched to any gene. CDR3 length: 14 amino acids, cysteine to phenylalanine. The entry retains the CDR3 DNA only, 42 bases that are in frame from base 1.